Listed below are T cell receptor beta chains from one sample, sequenced in a study of blood T cell repertoires in COVID-19. Produced via immunoSEQ multiplex PCR; TCRdb's table is partial and in-frame only. The sample shows a few hundred thousand clones, 85% to 90% of them seen only once. Material: PBMCs or T cells enriched from blood (not recorded which). The receptors here all came from a woman between 45 and 60 years old who had recovered from COVID-19. CDR3s leave out the opening cysteine and the closing phenylalanine or tryptophan.

v_gene	j_gene	CDR3aa
TRBV6-4	TRBJ1-6	ASSKTGGISPLH
TRBV7-9	TRBJ2-3	ASSLFQNTDTQY
TRBV29-1	TRBJ2-1	SAVASSYNEQF
TRBV2	TRBJ1-2	ASSVASGGYT
TRBV3-1/TRBV3-2	TRBJ2-7	ASSPGAEQY
TRBV16	TRBJ1-3	ASSHPGTFGNTIY
TRBV5-1	TRBJ1-1	ASRYTGDTEAF
TRBV7-9	TRBJ2-2	ASSLARGRTGELF
TRBV28	TRBJ1-2	ASSSQGSNYGYT
TRBV25-1	TRBJ1-1	ASTLERGAEAF
TRBV5-6	TRBJ2-5	ASSRGQERETQY
TRBV5-1	TRBJ1-2	ASSLSANYGYT
TRBV5-1	TRBJ1-2	ASSLWGREVGNYGYT
TRBV6-5	TRBJ1-5	ATGDRGFNQPQH
TRBV28	TRBJ1-4	ASSLPLGANEKLF
TRBV12-3/TRBV12-4	TRBJ1-2	ASRVHGKDGYT
TRBV5-1	TRBJ2-6	ASSTGEAGANVLT
TRBV27	TRBJ2-1	ASSPGTSSFSYNEQF
TRBV3-1/TRBV3-2	TRBJ1-2	ASSQEQGTNYGYT
TRBV5-1	TRBJ1-2	ASKRSDRDYGYT
TRBV12-3/TRBV12-4	TRBJ1-5	ASRGDPNQPQH
TRBV28	TRBJ2-5	ASSLSRGQETQY
TRBV4-2	TRBJ1-5	ASSQARDTNQPQH
TRBV7-9	TRBJ2-5	ASLLAGSETQY
TRBV5-6	TRBJ2-7	ASSSIGLASYEQY
TRBV4-1	TRBJ1-1	ASSRSVPGQGTGTEAF
TRBV30	TRBJ1-2	VNRQSIYGYT
TRBV28	TRBJ1-5	ASREGQGNQPQH
TRBV7-6	TRBJ2-7	ASSSWGGDSVSY
TRBV6-5	TRBJ2-7	ASSPWGRESYEQY
TRBV5-6	TRBJ1-2	ASSLVAGNLYGYT